What follows are 17 T cell receptor beta chains derived from one specimen sequenced in a study of cytomegalovirus exposure and HLA in healthy donors. The primer mix had 60 Vbeta and 13 Jbeta primers. This table comes from immunoSEQ multiplex PCR, and its TCRdb copy is limited to in-frame clones, with some not included. The repertoire consists of approximately 110,000 clones, with just under 75% occurring once and the leading ten covering over 2.5%. Sequenced material: PBMCs. All receptors come from a man aged 50 to 60 in good health and CMV-seropositive.

The rearrangement uses TRBV5-1 and TRBJ1-1, with TRBD1 identical over 8 bases. This CDR3 is built from 15 residues. Germline values: CDR1 SGHRS, CDR2 YFSETQ. Trimming removed 0 bases from V and 1 base from J; junction bases left unmatched: 2. The CDR3 DNA follows: TGCGCCAGCAGCTTGGCCGGACAGGGGAACACTGAAGCTTTCTTT. Translating it yields CASSLAGQGNTEAFF.

This chain joins TRBV5-1 and TRBJ2-5; D is undetermined. Germline V gene data show CDR1 as SGHRS and CDR2 as YFSETQ. Trimming cost V 1 base and J 2 bases, with 3 bases left between them. The CDR3 consists of 12 residues. Here the CDR3 reads CASSLIQETQYF. Here the CDR3 DNA reads TGCGCCAGCAGCTTGATACAAGAGACCCAGTACTTC.

V and J are TRBV30 and TRBJ2-4; D is uncertain. V shed 7 bases and J shed 0 bases, with 16 bases lying between them. This CDR3 region has 15 residues. Germline values: CDR1 GTSNPN, CDR2 SVGIG (reference sequence). CDR3 sequence: CAFRSTNLAKNIQYF. CDR3 in DNA: TGTGCCTTCCGAAGCACCAATTTAGCCAAAAACATTCAGTACTTC. Supplemented by reference TRBV30 and TRBJ2-4, the full variable domain reads SQTIHQWPATLVQPVGSPLSLECTVEGTSNPNLYWYRQAAGRGLQLLFYSVGIGQISSEVPQNLSASRPQDRQFILSSKKLLLSDSGFYLCAFRSTNLAKNIQYFGAGTRLSVL.

The rearrangement uses TRBV10-2 and TRBJ1-1; D gene unclear. Germline V gives CDR1 WSHSY, CDR2 SAAADI. Trimming removed 6 bases at V and 10 bases at J, with 18 bases between. The CDR3 runs to 13 residues. The CDR3 DNA follows: TGCGCCAGCAGGGCCGGAGGAATAGTGGCAGCTTTCTTT. It yields the protein CASRAGGIVAAFF.

The CDR3 bases are TGTGCCAGCATGGGGGGTCTTATCCCGTACAATCAGCCCCAGCATTTT. It translates to CASMGGLIPYNQPQHF. The chain links TRBV2 to TRBJ1-5, with D perhaps TRBD1 (5 bases). CDR1 and CDR2 (germline): SNHLY, FYNNEI. There are 16 residues in the CDR3. Trimming took off 7 bases at V and 3 bases at J, with 19 bases between the two ends.

The chain joins TRBV11-2 to TRBJ2-7; 8 bases match TRBD2. Germline V gives CDR1 SGHAT, CDR2 FQNNGV. This CDR3 is 17 amino acids long. J gave up 5 bases and V 1 base, and 13 bases lay outside the gene matches. The CDR3 is CASSLGGRAGRAHEQYF. CDR3 in DNA: TGTGCCAGCAGCTTAGGGGGGAGGGCCGGGAGGGCCCACGAGCAGTACTTC.

The chain couples TRBV9 to TRBJ1-6; a possible D gene is TRBD1 (6 bases). V lost 3 bases and J lost 7, with 8 bases in between. This CDR3 has 13 amino acids. CDR1 and CDR2 (germline): SGDLS, YYNGEE. The CDR3 DNA sequence: TGTGCCAGCAGCGAGACAGGAAATTCACCCCTCCACTTT. Translation gives CASSETGNSPLHF.

The chain employs TRBV25-1 and TRBJ1-1, with 10 bases that match TRBD1. CDR1 is MGHDK and CDR2 is SYGVNS in the germline V gene. Unmatched junction bases numbered 6, after V lost 1 base and J lost 7 bases. The CDR3 totals 15 residues. CDR3 sequence: CASSESGTGDFEAFF. CDR3 nucleotides: TGTGCCAGCAGTGAATCCGGGACAGGGGATTTTGAAGCTTTCTTT.

The chain combines TRBV27 with TRBJ1-2; the match to TRBD1 covers 10 bases. Trimming removed 4 bases from V and 8 bases from J; junction bases left unmatched: 10. CDR1 and CDR2 (germline): MNHEY, SMNVEV (reference sequence). The CDR3 has 15 amino acids. CDR3 amino acids: CASSSPGQGMGGYTF. CDR3 DNA: TGTGCCAGCAGTTCCCCGGGACAGGGGATGGGGGGCTACACCTTC.

The chain employs TRBV10-3 and TRBJ2-7, with 11 nucleotides matching TRBD2. With 9 bases clipped from V and 5 bases from J, the junction kept 12 bases outside the gene matches. This CDR3 is 15 amino acids long. Germline loops: CDR1 ENHRY, CDR2 SYGVKD. The CDR3 sequence: CAIGTALAGVDEQYF. The CDR3 nucleotides are TGTGCCATTGGGACAGCACTAGCGGGAGTTGACGAGCAGTACTTC.

The rearrangement joins TRBV15 to TRBJ1-2; D not certain. V lost 1 base, J lost 0 bases, and 15 bases lay in between. CDR1 and CDR2 from the germline V gene are LNHNV and YYDKDF (reference sequence). There are 17 residues in the CDR3. This CDR3 is CATSRVGGIYTNYGYTF. DNA for the CDR3: TGTGCCACCAGCAGAGTTGGAGGGATCTATACTAACTATGGCTACACCTTC.

This chain connects TRBV19 to TRBJ2-5, with D perhaps matching TRBD1 (6 bases). Trimming removed 5 bases at V and 0 bases at J, with 16 bases between. This CDR3 spans 16 amino acids. In germline, CDR1 is LNHDA, CDR2 SQIVND (reference sequence). DNA for the CDR3: TGTGCCAGTAGTGGACCGGGACACTTGTACCAAGAGACCCAGTACTTC. Protein: CASSGPGHLYQETQYF.

The chain couples TRBV7-9 to TRBJ2-1; D may be TRBD2 (5 bases). Germline CDR1 is SEHNR and CDR2 is FQNEAQ (reference sequence). This CDR3 region has 13 residues. Trimming removed 1 base at V and 5 bases at J, with 6 bases between. In DNA, the CDR3 is TGTGCCAGCAGCTTAGGGCGGGACAATGAGCAGTTCTTC. It specifies CASSLGRDNEQFF.

The chain joins TRBV27 to TRBJ2-7, with 11 bases that match TRBD1. Losses at the gene ends were 4 bases for V and 6 bases for J; bases not matched to a gene: 5. Looked up from germline, CDR1 is MNHEY and CDR2 is SMNVEV (reference sequence). CDR3 size: 14 residues. CDR3 region: CASSSKDRGLEQYF. The DNA for the CDR3 is TGTGCCAGCAGTTCCAAGGACAGGGGGCTCGAGCAGTACTTC.

The chain recombines TRBV5-1 with TRBJ2-7; 11 bases map to TRBD1. The CDR3 consists of 15 residues. V gave up 0 bases and J gave up 5 bases; unmatched junction bases: 4. The germline V gene encodes CDR1 SGHRS and CDR2 YFSETQ. Here the CDR3 reads CASSLGTGGPNEQYF. The CDR3 region has the DNA TGCGCCAGCAGCTTGGGGACAGGGGGCCCGAACGAGCAGTACTTC.

The genes are TRBV11-2 and TRBJ1-1; 8 nucleotides align to TRBD1. Germline-derived CDR1 and CDR2 are SGHAT and FQNNGV. CDR3 length equals 19 residues. The V gene end was trimmed by 0 bases and the J gene end by 1 base; junction bases not matched to a gene: 13. Here the CDR3 DNA reads TGTGCCAGCAGCTTAGATCAGATTCGGACAGGGAGACAGAACACTGAAGCTTTCTTT. This gives the protein CASSLDQIRTGRQNTEAFF.

The J gene is TRBJ2-3, the V gene TRBV7-3, with 7 bases that match TRBD2. Germline values: CDR1 SGHTA, CDR2 FQGTGA. With V trimmed by 1 base and J by 1 base, 8 bases remained unmatched. The CDR3 covers 17 residues. In DNA, the CDR3 is TGTGCCAGCAGCTTAAGCCCCGGCAGCGGGGGCACAGATACGCAGTATTTT. Protein sequence: CASSLSPGSGGTDTQYF.